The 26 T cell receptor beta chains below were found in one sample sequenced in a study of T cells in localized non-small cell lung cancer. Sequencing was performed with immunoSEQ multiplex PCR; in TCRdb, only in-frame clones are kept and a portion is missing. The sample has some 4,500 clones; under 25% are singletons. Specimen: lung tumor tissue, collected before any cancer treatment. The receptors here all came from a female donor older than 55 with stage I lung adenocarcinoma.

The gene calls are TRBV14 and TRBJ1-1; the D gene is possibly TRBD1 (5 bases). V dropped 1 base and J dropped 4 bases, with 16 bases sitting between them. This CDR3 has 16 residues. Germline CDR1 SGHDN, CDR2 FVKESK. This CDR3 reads CASSQGGDLLPTEAFF. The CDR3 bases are TGTGCCAGCAGCCAAGGGGGGGACTTGCTACCCACTGAAGCTTTCTTT. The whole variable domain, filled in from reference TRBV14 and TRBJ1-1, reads EAGVTQFPSHSVIEKGQTVTLRCDPISGHDNLYWYRRVMGKEIKFLLHFVKESKQDESGMPNNRFLAERTGGTYSTLKVQPAELEDSGVYFCASSQGGDLLPTEAFFGQGTRLTVV.

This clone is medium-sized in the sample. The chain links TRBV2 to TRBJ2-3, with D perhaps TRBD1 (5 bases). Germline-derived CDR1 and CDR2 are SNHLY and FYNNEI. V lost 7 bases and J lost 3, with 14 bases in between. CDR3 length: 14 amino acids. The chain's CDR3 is CASKAAGSTDTQYF. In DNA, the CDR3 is TGTGCCAGCAAGGCTGCAGGGTCGACAGATACGCAGTATTTT.

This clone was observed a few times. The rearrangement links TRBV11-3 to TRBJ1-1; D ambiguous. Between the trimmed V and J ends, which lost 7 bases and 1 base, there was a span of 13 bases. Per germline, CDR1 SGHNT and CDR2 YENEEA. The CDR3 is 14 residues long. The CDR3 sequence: CASTLGRENTEAFF. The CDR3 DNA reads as TGTGCCAGCACCCTAGGGCGGGAGAACACTGAAGCTTTCTTT.

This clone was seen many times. The CDR3 sequence: CASRFLGGDTQYF. The CDR3 DNA reads as TGTGCCAGCAGATTCCTCGGGGGGGATACGCAGTATTTT. V usage is TRBV7-2 and J usage is TRBJ2-3; 7 bases match TRBD2. The CDR3 spans 13 residues. Germline V gene lookup returns CDR1 SGHTA and CDR2 FQGNSA. Trimming cost V 6 bases and J 6 bases; bases outside gene matches: 6. The full variable domain, its missing parts supplied by reference TRBV7-2 and TRBJ2-3, is GAGVSQSPSNKVTEKGKDVELRCDPISGHTALYWYRQSLGQGLEFLIYFQGNSAPDKSGLPSDRFSAERTGGSVSTLTIQRTQQEDSAVYLCASRFLGGDTQYFGPGTRLTVL.

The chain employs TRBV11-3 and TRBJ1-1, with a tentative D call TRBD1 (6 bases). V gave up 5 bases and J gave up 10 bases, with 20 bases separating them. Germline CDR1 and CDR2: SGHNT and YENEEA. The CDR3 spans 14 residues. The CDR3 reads CASSQTDHRAGAFF. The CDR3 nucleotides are TGTGCCAGCAGCCAGACCGATCACAGGGCAGGAGCTTTCTTT.

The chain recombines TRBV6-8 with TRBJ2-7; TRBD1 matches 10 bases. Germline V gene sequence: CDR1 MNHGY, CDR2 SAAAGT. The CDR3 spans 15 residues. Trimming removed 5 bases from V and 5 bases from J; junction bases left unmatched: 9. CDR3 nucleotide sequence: TGTGCCAGCAGTGGCTCCGGGACAGGGGTTCACGAGCAGTACTTC. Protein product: CASSGSGTGVHEQYF.

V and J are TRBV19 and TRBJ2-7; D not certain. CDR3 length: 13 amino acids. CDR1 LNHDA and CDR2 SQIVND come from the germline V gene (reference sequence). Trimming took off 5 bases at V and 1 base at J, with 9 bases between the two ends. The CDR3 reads CASSAGRSYEQYF. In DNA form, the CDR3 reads TGTGCCAGTAGTGCCGGACGGTCCTACGAGCAGTACTTC.

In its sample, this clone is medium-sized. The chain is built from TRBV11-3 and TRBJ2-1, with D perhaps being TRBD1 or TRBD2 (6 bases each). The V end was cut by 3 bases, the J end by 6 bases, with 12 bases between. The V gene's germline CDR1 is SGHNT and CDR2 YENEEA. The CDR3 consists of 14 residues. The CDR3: CASSLAGTLNEQFF. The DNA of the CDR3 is TGTGCCAGCAGCTTGGCGGGGACACTCAATGAGCAGTTCTTC.

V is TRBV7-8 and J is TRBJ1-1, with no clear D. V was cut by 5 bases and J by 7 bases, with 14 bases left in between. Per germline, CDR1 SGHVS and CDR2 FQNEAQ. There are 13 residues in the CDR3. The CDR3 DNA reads TGTGCCAGCAGCCGTGCAGGACCTGTTGAAGCTTTCTTT. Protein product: CASSRAGPVEAFF.

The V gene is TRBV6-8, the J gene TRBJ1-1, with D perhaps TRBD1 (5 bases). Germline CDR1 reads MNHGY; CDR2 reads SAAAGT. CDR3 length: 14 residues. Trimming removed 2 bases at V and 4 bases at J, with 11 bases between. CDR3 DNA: TGTGCCAGCAGTTACGGGGGTACGGGCACTGAAGCTTTCTTT. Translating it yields CASSYGGTGTEAFF.

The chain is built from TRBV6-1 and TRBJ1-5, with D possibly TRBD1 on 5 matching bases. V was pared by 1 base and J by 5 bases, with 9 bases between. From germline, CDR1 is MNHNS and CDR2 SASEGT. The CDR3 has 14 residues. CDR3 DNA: TGTGCCAGCAGTGAAGGGACACCATATCAGCCCCAGCATTTT. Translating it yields CASSEGTPYQPQHF.

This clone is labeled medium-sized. The CDR3, as DNA: TGTGCCAGCAGCCTTAAGACAGTGCAGGTACGAAGCACTGAAGCTTTCTTT. Its protein product is CASSLKTVQVRSTEAFF. This chain joins TRBV11-3 and TRBJ1-1; TRBD1 is a possible D gene (5 bases). Germline-derived CDR1 and CDR2 are SGHNT and YENEEA. The CDR3 covers 17 residues. Trimming left V 5 bases short and J 4 bases short, with 23 bases between. The variable domain in full, completed from reference TRBV11-3 and TRBJ1-1, reads EAGVVQSPRYKIIEKKQPVAFWCNPISGHNTLYWYLQNLGQGPELLIRYENEEAVDDSQLPKDRFSAERLKGVDSTLKIQPAELGDSAVYLCASSLKTVQVRSTEAFFGQGTRLTVV.

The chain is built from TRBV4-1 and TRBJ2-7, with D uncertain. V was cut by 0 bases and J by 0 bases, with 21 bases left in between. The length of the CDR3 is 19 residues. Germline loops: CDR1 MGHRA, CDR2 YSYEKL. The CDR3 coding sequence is TGCGCCAGCAGCCAAGAAGAGGAACTTGGCCCCCGGAGCTCCTACGAGCAGTACTTC. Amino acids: CASSQEEELGPRSSYEQYF.

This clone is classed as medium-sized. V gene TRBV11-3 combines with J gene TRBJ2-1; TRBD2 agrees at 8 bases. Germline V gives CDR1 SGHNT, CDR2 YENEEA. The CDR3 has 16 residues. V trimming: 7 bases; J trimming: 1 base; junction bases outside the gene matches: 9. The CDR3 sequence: CASMDAGGGSYNEQFF. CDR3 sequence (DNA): TGTGCCAGCATGGACGCGGGGGGAGGGTCCTACAATGAGCAGTTCTTC.

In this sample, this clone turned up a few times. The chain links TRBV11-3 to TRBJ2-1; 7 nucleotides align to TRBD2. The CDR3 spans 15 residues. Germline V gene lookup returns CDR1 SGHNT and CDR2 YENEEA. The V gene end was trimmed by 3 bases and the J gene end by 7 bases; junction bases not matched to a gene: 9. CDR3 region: CASSLTLAVGNEQFF. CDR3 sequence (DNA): TGTGCCAGCAGCTTGACTCTAGCGGTTGGAAATGAGCAGTTCTTC.

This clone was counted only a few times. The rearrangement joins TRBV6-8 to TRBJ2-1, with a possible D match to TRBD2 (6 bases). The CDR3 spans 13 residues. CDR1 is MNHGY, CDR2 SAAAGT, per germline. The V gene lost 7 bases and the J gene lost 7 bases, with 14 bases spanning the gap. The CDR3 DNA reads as TGTGCCAGCACGCCAGGGACTTATAATGAGCAGTTCTTC. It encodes CASTPGTYNEQFF.

Written as DNA, the CDR3 is TGTGCCAGCAGTTATGCGGGGTTGTACGAGCAGTACTTC. It encodes CASSYAGLYEQYF. V gene TRBV6-8 combines with J gene TRBJ2-7; TRBD2 is a possible D gene (6 bases). CDR3 length: 13 residues. CDR1 is MNHGY, CDR2 SAAAGT, per germline. Trimming left V 3 bases short and J 4 bases short, with 10 bases between.

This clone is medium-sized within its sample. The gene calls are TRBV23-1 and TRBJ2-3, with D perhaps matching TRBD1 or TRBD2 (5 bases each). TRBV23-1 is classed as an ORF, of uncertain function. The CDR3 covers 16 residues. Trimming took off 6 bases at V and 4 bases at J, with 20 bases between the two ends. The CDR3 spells CASSQVGVGASDTQYF. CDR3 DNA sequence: TGCGCCAGCAGCCAAGTCGGGGTAGGGGCGTCAGATACGCAGTATTTT.

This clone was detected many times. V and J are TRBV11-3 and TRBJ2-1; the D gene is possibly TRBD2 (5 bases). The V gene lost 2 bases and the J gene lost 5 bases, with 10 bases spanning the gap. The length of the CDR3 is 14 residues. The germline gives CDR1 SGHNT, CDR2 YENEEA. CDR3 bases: TGTGCCAGCAGCTTAAGAGCCGGGAACAATGAGCAGTTCTTC. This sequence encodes CASSLRAGNNEQFF.

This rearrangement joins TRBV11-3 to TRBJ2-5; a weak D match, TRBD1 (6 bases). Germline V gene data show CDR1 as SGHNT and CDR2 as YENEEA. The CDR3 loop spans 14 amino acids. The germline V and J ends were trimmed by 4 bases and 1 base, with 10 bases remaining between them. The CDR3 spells CASSSGQLQETQYF. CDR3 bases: TGTGCCAGCAGCTCCGGACAGCTCCAAGAGACCCAGTACTTC.

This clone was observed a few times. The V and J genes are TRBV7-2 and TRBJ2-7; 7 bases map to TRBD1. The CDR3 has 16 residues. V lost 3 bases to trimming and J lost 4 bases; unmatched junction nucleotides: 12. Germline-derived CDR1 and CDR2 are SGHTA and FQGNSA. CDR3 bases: TGTGCCAGCAGCTTGCCAGGACAGGCCAACCCTTACGAGCAGTACTTC. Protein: CASSLPGQANPYEQYF.

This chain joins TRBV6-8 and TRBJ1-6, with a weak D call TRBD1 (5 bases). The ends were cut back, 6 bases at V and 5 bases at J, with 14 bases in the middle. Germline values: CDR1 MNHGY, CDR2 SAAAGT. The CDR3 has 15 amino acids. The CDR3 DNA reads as TGTGCCAGCAGCAACGCAGGGTATCATAATTCACCCCTCCACTTT. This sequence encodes CASSNAGYHNSPLHF.

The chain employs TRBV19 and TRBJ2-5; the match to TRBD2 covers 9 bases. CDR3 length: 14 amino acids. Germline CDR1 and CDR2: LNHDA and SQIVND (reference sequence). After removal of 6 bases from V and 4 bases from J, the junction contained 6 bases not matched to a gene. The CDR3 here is CASRKRGAPETQYF. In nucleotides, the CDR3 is TGTGCCAGTAGAAAGCGGGGGGCCCCAGAGACCCAGTACTTC.

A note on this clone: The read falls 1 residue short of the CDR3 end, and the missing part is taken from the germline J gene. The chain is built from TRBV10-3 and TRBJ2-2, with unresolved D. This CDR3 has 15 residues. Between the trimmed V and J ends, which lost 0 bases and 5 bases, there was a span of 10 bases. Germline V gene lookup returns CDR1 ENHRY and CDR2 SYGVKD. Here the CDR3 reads CAISESRWETGELFF. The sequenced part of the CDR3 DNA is TGTGCCATCAGTGAGTCCAGGTGGGAAACCGGGGAGCTGTTT.

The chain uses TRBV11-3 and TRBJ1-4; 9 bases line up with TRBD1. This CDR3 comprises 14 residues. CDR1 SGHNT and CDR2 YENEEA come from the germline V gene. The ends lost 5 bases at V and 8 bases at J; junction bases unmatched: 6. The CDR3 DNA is TGTGCCAGCAGCCCCGGACAGGGGAGGGAAAAACTGTTTTTT. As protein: CASSPGQGREKLFF.

The CDR3 bases are TGTGCCAGCAGCTTCACTGATCTGGCGAGTAGCTACACCTTC. It encodes CASSFTDLASSYTF. The chain employs TRBV11-3 and TRBJ1-2; no clear D gene. The length of the CDR3 is 14 residues. Trimming removed 3 bases from V and 9 bases from J, with 17 bases in between. CDR1 and CDR2 (germline): SGHNT, YENEEA.